Following are 7 T cell receptor beta chains from one sample sequenced in a study of cytotoxic CD8 clonotypes in ibrutinib-treated CLL. Here immunoSEQ multiplex PCR was the method, and the copy in TCRdb shows in-frame clones only, minus some. Here the sample spans about 160,000 clones, under 90% being singletons. Material: PBMCs, obtained after 24 months of ibrutinib treatment. The receptors were gathered from a human donor with chronic lymphocytic leukemia.

This chain connects TRBV6-5 to TRBJ2-4; TRBD1 matches at 9 bases. CDR3 length: 14 amino acids. With 6 bases clipped from V and 4 bases from J, the junction kept 4 bases outside the gene matches. From germline, CDR1 is MNHEY and CDR2 SVGAGI. CDR3 sequence reads: CASRNDRGKNIQYF. CDR3 coding DNA: TGTGCCAGCAGGAATGACAGGGGGAAAAACATTCAGTACTTC.

The V gene is TRBV18, the J gene TRBJ1-5; TRBD1 matches 10 bases. With V trimmed by 3 bases and J by 7 bases, 6 bases remained unmatched. Looked up from germline, CDR1 is KGHSH and CDR2 is LQKENI. This CDR3 contains 15 residues. Here the CDR3 reads CASSPRRDRGQPQHF. The CDR3 region has the DNA TGTGCCAGCTCACCTAGGAGGGACAGGGGACAGCCCCAGCATTTT.

J is TRBJ2-5 and V is TRBV14; the match to TRBD2 covers 9 bases. The length of the CDR3 is 17 residues. V lost 0 bases and J lost 5; bases outside the gene matches: 10. Germline V gene sequence: CDR1 SGHDN, CDR2 FVKESK. The CDR3 nucleotides read TGTGCCAGCAGCCAAGAGCTGACTAGCGGAGCAGGGGAGACCCAGTACTTC. Amino acids: CASSQELTSGAGETQYF.

The chain carries TRBV30 and TRBJ2-7; 9 bases map to TRBD1. Germline V gene data show CDR1 as GTSNPN and CDR2 as SVGIG (reference sequence). V was pared by 5 bases and J by 3 bases, with 5 bases of the junction left unmatched. This CDR3 region has 13 residues. The CDR3 bases are TGTGCCTGGTCCAGGACAGGGGACTACGAGCAGTACTTC. The encoded protein is CAWSRTGDYEQYF.

The chain is built from TRBV28 and TRBJ2-1; no clear D gene. This CDR3 contains 14 residues. Trimming cost V 2 bases and J 5 bases, with 10 bases left between them. Germline V lookup: CDR1 MDHEN, CDR2 SYDVKM. CDR3 nucleotides: TGTGCCAGCAGTTTAACTTCGGCTAACAATGAGCAGTTCTTC. It yields the protein CASSLTSANNEQFF.

This chain connects TRBV6-1 to TRBJ2-7; TRBD2 matches 10 bases. The V gene's germline CDR1 is MNHNS and CDR2 SASEGT. This CDR3 has 14 residues. The ends lost 4 bases at V and 6 bases at J; junction bases unmatched: 6. This chain's CDR3 is CASSGVAGGPEQYF. DNA of the CDR3: TGTGCCAGCAGTGGGGTAGCGGGAGGCCCCGAGCAGTACTTC.

The chain joins TRBV27 to TRBJ2-5; perhaps TRBD1 as D (7 bases). CDR1 and CDR2 (germline): MNHEY, SMNVEV (reference sequence). V was trimmed by 6 bases and J by 4 bases, leaving 24 bases between them. The CDR3 is 17 residues long. The CDR3 DNA is TGTGCCAGCAGCCAATCCCCGACTTGGAGGGGGCTAGAGACCCAGTACTTC. Protein sequence: CASSQSPTWRGLETQYF.